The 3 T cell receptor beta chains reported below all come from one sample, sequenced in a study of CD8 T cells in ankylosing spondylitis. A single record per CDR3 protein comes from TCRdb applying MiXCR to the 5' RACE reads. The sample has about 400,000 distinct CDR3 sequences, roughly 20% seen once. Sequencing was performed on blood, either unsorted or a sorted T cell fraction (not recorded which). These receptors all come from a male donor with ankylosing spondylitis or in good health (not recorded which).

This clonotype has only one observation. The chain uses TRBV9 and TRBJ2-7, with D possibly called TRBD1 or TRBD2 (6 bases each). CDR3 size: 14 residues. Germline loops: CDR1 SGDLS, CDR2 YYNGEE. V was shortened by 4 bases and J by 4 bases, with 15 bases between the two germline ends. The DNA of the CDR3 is TGTGCCAGCAGCCCACGGGGGCGACTGTACGAGCAGTACTTC. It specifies CASSPRGRLYEQYF.

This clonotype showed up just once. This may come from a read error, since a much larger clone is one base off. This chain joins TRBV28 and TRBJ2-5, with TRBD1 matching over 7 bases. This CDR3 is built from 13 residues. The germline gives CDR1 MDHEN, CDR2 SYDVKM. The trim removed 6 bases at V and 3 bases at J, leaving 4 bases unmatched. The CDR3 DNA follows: TGTGCCAGCAGGCCCGGGACAGAAGAGACCCAGTACTTC. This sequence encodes CASRPGTEETQYF. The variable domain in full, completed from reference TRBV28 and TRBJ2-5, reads DVKVTQSSRYLVKRTGEKVFLECVQDMDHENMFWYRQDPGLGLRLIYFSYDVKMKEKGDIPEGYSVSREKKERFSLILESASTNQTSMYLCASRPGTEETQYFGPGTRLLVL.

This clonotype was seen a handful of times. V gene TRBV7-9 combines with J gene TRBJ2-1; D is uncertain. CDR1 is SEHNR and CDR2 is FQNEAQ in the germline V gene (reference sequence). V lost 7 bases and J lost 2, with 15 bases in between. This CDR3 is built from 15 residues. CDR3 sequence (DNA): TGTGCCAGCATCCCCTTAGAGGCCACCTACAATGAGCAGTTCTTC. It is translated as CASIPLEATYNEQFF.